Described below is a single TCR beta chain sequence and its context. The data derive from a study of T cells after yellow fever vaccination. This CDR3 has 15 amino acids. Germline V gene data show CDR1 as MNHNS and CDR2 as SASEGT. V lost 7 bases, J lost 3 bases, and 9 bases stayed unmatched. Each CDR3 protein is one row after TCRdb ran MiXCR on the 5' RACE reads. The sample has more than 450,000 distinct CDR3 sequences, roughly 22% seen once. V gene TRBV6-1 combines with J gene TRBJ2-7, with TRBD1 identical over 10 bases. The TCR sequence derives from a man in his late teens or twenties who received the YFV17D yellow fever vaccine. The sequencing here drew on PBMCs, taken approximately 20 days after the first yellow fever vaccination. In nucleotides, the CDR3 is TGTGCCAGCAAAAAACCGGGACAGGGGAACTACGAGCAGTACTTC. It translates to CASKKPGQGNYEQYF.